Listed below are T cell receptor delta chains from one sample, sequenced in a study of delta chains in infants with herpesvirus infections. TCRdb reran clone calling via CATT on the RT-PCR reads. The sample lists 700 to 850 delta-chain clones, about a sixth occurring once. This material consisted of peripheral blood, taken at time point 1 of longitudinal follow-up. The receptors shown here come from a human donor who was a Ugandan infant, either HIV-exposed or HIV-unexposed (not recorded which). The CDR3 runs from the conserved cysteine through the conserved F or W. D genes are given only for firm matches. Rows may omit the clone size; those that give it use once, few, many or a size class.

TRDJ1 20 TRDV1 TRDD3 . CALGDRLLDWGIGRIDKLIF TGTGCTCTTGGGGACCGCCTTCTGGACTGGGGGATAGGACGAATCGATAAACTCATCTTT
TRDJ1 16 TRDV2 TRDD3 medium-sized CACDTVGDSYTDKLIF TGTGCCTGTGACACCGTGGGGGATAGCTACACCGATAAACTCATCTTT
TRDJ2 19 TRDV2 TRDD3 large CACDTLFGDTQALTAQLFF TGTGCCTGTGACACCTTATTTGGGGATACCCAAGCTTTGACAGCACAACTCTTCTTT
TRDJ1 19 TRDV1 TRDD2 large CALGGTPSSPPSYTDKLIF TGTGCTCTTGGGGGCACACCTTCCTCCCCCCCATCGTACACCGATAAACTCATCTTT
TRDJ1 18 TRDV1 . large CALGERGSYGDTKDKLIF TGTGCTCTTGGGGAACGGGGTTCCTACGGGGATACAAAAGATAAACTCATCTTT
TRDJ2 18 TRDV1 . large CALGELGPHGVETAQLFF TGTGCTCTTGGGGAACTAGGACCTCATGGAGTCGAGACAGCACAACTCTTCTTT
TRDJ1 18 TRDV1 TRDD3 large CALGEFTGDTLYTDKLIF TGTGCTCTTGGGGAATTCACGGGGGATACCCTGTACACCGATAAACTCATCTTT
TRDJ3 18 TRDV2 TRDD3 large CACDTVLGDTWDTRQMFF TGTGCCTGTGACACCGTACTGGGGGATACCTGGGACACCCGACAGATGTTTTTC
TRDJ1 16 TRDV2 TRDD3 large CACDILGDKATDKLIF TGTGCCTGTGACATACTGGGGGATAAGGCCACCGATAAACTCATCTTT
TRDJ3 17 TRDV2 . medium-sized CACDWGLSSWDTRQMFF TGTGCCTGTGACTGGGGATTGAGCTCCTGGGACACCCGACAGATGTTTTTC
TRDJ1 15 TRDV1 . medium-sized CALGGGPEYTDKLIF TGTGCTCTTGGGGGAGGGCCTGAGTACACCGATAAACTCATCTTT
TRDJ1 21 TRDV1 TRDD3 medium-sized CALGEGPGKYWGIPNTDKLIF TGTGCTCTTGGGGAAGGCCCAGGAAAGTACTGGGGGATACCGAACACCGATAAACTCATCTTT
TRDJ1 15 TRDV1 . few CALGDSVLHGGKLIF TGTGCTCTTGGGGACTCCGTCCTACACGGGGGAAAACTCATCTTT
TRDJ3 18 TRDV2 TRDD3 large CACDSTGGYSWDTRQMFF TGTGCCTGTGACAGTACTGGGGGATACTCCTGGGACACCCGACAGATGTTTTTC
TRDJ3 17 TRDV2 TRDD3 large CACDSTGGYWDTRQMFF TGTGCCTGTGACAGTACTGGGGGATATTGGGACACCCGACAGATGTTTTTC
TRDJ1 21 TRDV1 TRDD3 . CALGEGPGKYWGIPNTDKLIF TGTGCTCTTGGGGAAGGCCCAGGAAAGTACTGGGGGATACCAAACACCGATAAACTCATCTTT
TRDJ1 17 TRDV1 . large CALGGPIPFLYTDKLIF TGTGCTCTTGGGGGACCTATTCCCTTTCTTTACACCGATAAACTCATCTTT
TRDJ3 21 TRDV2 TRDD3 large CACDTAWAGDPTPWDTRQMFF TGTGCCTGTGACACCGCGTGGGCGGGGGATCCCACACCCTGGGACACCCGACAGATGTTTTTC
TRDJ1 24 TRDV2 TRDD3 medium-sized CACDTVDMPPKVYSTGGPSDKLIF TGTGCCTGTGACACCGTAGATATGCCACCTAAAGTTTACAGCACTGGGGGCCCATCCGATAAACTCATCTTT
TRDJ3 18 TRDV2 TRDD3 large CACDTGGYGSWDTRQMFF TGTGCCTGTGATACTGGGGGATACGGCTCCTGGGACACCCGACAGATGTTTTTC
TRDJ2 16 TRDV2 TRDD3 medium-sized CACDNRWGILTAQLFF TGTGCCTGTGACAATCGCTGGGGGATACTGACAGCACAACTCTTCTTT
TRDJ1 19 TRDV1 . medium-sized CALGALVEVPPGLTDKLIF TGTGCTCTTGGGGCCCTCGTCGAGGTACCCCCAGGCCTTACGGATAAACTCATCTTT
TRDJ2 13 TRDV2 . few CACDNWETAKLFF TGTGCCTGTGACAACTGGGAGACAGCAAAACTCTTCTTT
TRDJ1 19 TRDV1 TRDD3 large CALGGLTYRTGAPTDKLIF TGTGCTCTTGGTGGCCTTACATACCGTACTGGGGCCCCCACCGATAAACTCATCTTT
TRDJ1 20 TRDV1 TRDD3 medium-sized CALGPIPPGTGGTLTDKLIF TGTGCTCTTGGACCCATTCCCCCCGGTACTGGGGGAACGCTCACCGATAAACTCATCTTT
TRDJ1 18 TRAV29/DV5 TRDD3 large CAASASGRVFGDTHKLIF TGTGCAGCAAGCGCGTCCGGTCGGGTCTTTGGGGATACCCATAAACTCATCTTT
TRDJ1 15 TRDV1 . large CALGVPGLVSDKLIF TGTGCTCTTGGGGTCCCCGGGTTGGTCTCCGATAAACTCATCTTT
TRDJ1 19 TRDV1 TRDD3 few CALGVSSDAGGLYTDKLIF TGTGCTCTTGGGGTCTCTTCGGATGCTGGGGGCTTGTACACCGATAAACTCATCTTT
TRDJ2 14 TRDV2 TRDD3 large CACDVLGDTAQLFF TGTGCCTGTGACGTACTGGGGGATACAGCACAACTCTTCTTT
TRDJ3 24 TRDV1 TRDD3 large CALGELEDLLGPGGYTWDTRQMFF TGTGCTCTTGGGGAACTTGAAGACCTTTTGGGACCTGGGGGATACACCTGGGACACCCGACAGATGTTTTTC
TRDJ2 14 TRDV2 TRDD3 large CACDILGDTAQLFF TGTGCCTGTGACATACTGGGGGATACAGCACAACTCTTCTTT
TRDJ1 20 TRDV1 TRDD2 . CALGEAPSYVGLGYTDKLIF TGTGCTCTTGGGGAGGCCCCTTCCTACGTTGGTCTGGGGTACACCGATAAACTCATCTTT
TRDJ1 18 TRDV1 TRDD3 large CALGELWGTGSYTDKLIF TGTGCTCTTGGGGAACTTTGGGGGACAGGGTCGTACACCGATAAACTCATCTTT
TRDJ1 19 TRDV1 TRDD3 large CALGEPMNTGPGGYNKLIF TGTGCTCTTGGGGAGCCTATGAATACGGGGCCTGGGGGATACAATAAACTCATCTTT
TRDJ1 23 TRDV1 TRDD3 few CALGEGVPSYQYWGIRDTDKLIF TGTGCTCTTGGGGAAGGCGTGCCCTCCTACCAGTACTGGGGGATACGGGACACCGATAAACTCATCTTT
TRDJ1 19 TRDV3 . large CAFSSFLPNPMGDARKLIF TGTGCCTTTAGTTCCTTCCTCCCCAATCCCATGGGGGATGCTCGTAAACTCATCTTT
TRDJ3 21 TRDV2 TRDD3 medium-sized CACDTRGVWGTPSWDTRQMFF TGTGCCTGTGACACGAGGGGCGTCTGGGGGACTCCCTCCTGGGACACCCGACAGATGTTTTTC
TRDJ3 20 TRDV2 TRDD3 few CACDNTGGLRSSWDTRQMFF TGTGCCTGTGACAATACTGGGGGACTTCGAAGCTCCTGGGACACCCGACAGATGTTTTTC
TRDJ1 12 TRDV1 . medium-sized CALSNHADKLIF TGTGCTCTCTCCAACCACGCCGATAAACTCATCTTT
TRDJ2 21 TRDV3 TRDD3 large CASYLPLGIRTTGGLTAQLFF TGTGCCTCTTACCTTCCTTTGGGGATACGCACGACGGGGGGTTTGACAGCACAACTCTTCTTT
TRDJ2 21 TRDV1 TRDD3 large CALGEPHSAFLDWGITAQLFF TGTGCTCTTGGGGAACCTCACTCGGCCTTCCTGGACTGGGGGATTACAGCACAACTCTTCTTT
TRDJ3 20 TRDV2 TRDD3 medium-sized CACDTFGGYRSSWDTRQMFF TGTGCCTGTGACACTTTTGGGGGATACAGAAGCTCCTGGGACACCCGACAGATGTTTTTC
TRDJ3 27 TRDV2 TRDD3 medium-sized CACDSASRAADGPGTGGYSWDTRQMFF TGTGCCTGTGACTCCGCAAGCCGGGCTGCGGACGGCCCGGGTACTGGGGGATACTCCTGGGACACCCGACAGATGTTTTTC
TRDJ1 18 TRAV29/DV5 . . CAAGASGRVFGYTHKLIF TGTGCAGCAGGCGCGTCCGGTCGGGTCTTTGGGTATACCCATAAACTCATCTTT
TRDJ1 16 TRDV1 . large CALGKGRMEYTDKLIF TGTGCTCTTGGAAAAGGGAGGATGGAGTACACCGATAAACTCATCTTT
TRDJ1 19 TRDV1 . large CALGELRERDSGYTDKLIF TGTGCTCTTGGGGAACTAAGGGAGAGGGATTCAGGGTACACCGATAAACTCATCTTT
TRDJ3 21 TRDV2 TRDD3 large CACDPTGGYDSYSWDTRQMFF TGTGCCTGTGACCCTACTGGGGGATACGACTCTTACTCCTGGGACACCCGACAGATGTTTTTC
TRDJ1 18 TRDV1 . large CALGELGRLGGHTDKLIF TGTGCTCTTGGGGAACTAGGGCGACTCGGGGGACACACCGATAAACTCATCTTT
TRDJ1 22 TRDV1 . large CALGEPQVPRYCLVGSTDKLIF TGTGCTCTTGGGGAACCCCAAGTACCCCGTTACTGCCTTGTAGGGAGCACCGATAAACTCATCTTT
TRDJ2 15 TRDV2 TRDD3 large CACDILGDTTAQLFF TGTGCCTGTGACATACTGGGGGATACGACAGCACAACTCTTCTTT
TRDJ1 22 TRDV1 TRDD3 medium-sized CALGGVPSGGYHNSSYTDKLIF TGTGCTCTTGGGGGGGTCCCCTCTGGGGGATACCATAATAGCTCGTACACCGATAAACTCATCTTT
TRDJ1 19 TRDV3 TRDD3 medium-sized CASAFPQNWGISDTDKLIF TGTGCCTCAGCCTTCCCACAAAACTGGGGGATCTCCGACACCGATAAACTCATCTTT
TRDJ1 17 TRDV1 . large CALGPPPSTSYTDKLIF TGTGCTCTTGGTCCTCCTCCCAGTACGTCGTACACCGATAAACTCATCTTT